This TCR beta chain was captured in a study of blood T cell repertoires in COVID-19. The overall study: Nucleic acid was either cDNA or gDNA, and it came from T cells, B-cell-depleted T cells, or PBMCs.

Trimming took 1 base from V and 9 from J; bases not matched to a gene: 5. The CDR3 is 14 amino acids. Germline V gene sequence: CDR1 SGHTA, CDR2 FQGNSA. Enrollees, about 18 to 90 years old, lived in about two dozen US areas. Cohorts were based on clinical histories the participants reported. Under the authors' procedure: Researchers report that nucleated cell counts were estimated from reference gene primer amplification. Profiled with immunoSEQ multiplex PCR; TCRdb holds only in-frame clones, not every one. D and trimming come from the DNA, and the V and J calls and clone size come from that table. This sample carries some 410,000 clones, approximately 88% of them seen once, and the ten largest clones take around 0.95%.

The sequencing sample was made of PBMCs or T cells enriched from blood (not recorded which). This clonotype was sampled from a woman in her twenties or thirties with acute COVID-19. This rearrangement joins TRBV7-2 to TRBJ1-5; 8 positions agree with TRBD1. The CDR3 reads CASSLVTGGWPQHF. DNA of the CDR3: TGTGCCAGCAGCTTAGTAACAGGGGGTTGGCCCCAGCATTTT. Looking up the rest from reference TRBV7-2 and TRBJ1-5 gives the full variable domain: GAGVSQSPSNKVTEKGKDVELRCDPISGHTALYWYRQSLGQGLEFLIYFQGNSAPDKSGLPSDRFSAERTGGSVSTLTIQRTQQEDSAVYLCASSLVTGGWPQHFGDGTRLSIL.